Below are 16 T cell receptor beta chains sequenced from a single sample in a study of cytomegalovirus exposure and HLA in healthy donors. The PCR had 60 Vbeta and 13 Jbeta primers. This table comes from immunoSEQ multiplex PCR, and its TCRdb copy is limited to in-frame clones, with some not included. The sample table sets out tens of thousands of clones. Specimen: PBMCs. The receptors stem from a male donor in good health and CMV-seronegative.

The chain employs TRBV30 and TRBJ1-6; TRBD1 aligns across 9 bases. The CDR3 is 13 residues long. Germline V gives CDR1 GTSNPN, CDR2 SVGIG (reference sequence). The junction had 9 bases not matched to a gene; V was cut back by 8 bases and J by 10 bases. The CDR3 DNA reads as TGTGCCGGGGGACAGGGCGTCGGATCACCCCTCCACTTT. This translates into CAGGQGVGSPLHF.

For this clone: At one end the junction does not follow the germline gene, possibly because of a read error. The chain employs TRBV28 and TRBJ2-5, with 8 bases matching TRBD2. Per the germline V gene, CDR1 is MDHEN and CDR2 is SYDVKM. This CDR3 comprises 12 residues. CDR3 sequence reads: CASAGGAETRYF. CDR3 coding DNA: TGTGCCAGCGCGGGGGGAGCAGAGACCCGGTACTTC.

As regards this clone: A junction end diverges from the germline sequence, so it may reflect a read error. The V gene is TRBV7-7, the J gene TRBJ1-1, with D unclear. The CDR3 loop spans 13 amino acids. Germline lookup yields CDR1 SSHAT and CDR2 FNYEAQ (reference sequence). This CDR3 is CASSQTHGTEAFF. CDR3 in DNA: TGTGCTAGCAGCCAGACCCACGGGACTGAAGCTTTCTTT.

The CDR3 loop reads CSVASGFQETQYF. Written as DNA, the CDR3 is TGCAGCGTTGCTTCGGGTTTCCAAGAGACCCAGTACTTC. The J gene is TRBJ2-5, the V gene TRBV29-1; D is undetermined. The V gene's germline CDR1 is SQVTM and CDR2 ANQGSEA. This CDR3 has 13 amino acids. Trimming shortened V by 4 bases and J by 1 base, and 10 bases separated the two germline ends. The entire variable domain, with the rest obtained from reference TRBV29-1 and TRBJ2-5, is as follows: SAVISQKPSRDICQRGTSLTIQCQVDSQVTMMFWYRQQPGQSLTLIATANQGSEATYESGFVIDKFPISRPNLTFSTLTVSNMSPEDSSIYLCSVASGFQETQYFGPGTRLLVL.

On this clone: The junction shows a germline mismatch at one end, possibly a read error. V is TRBV18 and J is TRBJ1-3, with 9 bases fitting TRBD1. Per germline, CDR1 KGHSH and CDR2 LQKENI. The CDR3 consists of 17 residues. CDR3 sequence (DNA): TGTGCCAGCTCACCAACCTCCGGGACAGGGTCCGGAAACAACATATATTTT. Its translation: CASSPTSGTGSGNNIYF. The full variable domain, with the rest looked up from reference TRBV18 and TRBJ1-3, is NAGVMQNPRHLVRRRGQEARLRCSPMKGHSHVYWYRQLPEEGLKFMVYLQKENIIDESGMPKERFSAEFPKEGPSILRIQQVVRGDSAAYFCASSPTSGTGSGNNIYFGEGSWLTVV.

The gene calls are TRBV18 and TRBJ2-7; 12 bases line up with TRBD2. Trimming took 3 bases from V and 0 from J; bases not matched to a gene: 3. Germline assignment: CDR1 KGHSH and CDR2 LQKENI. The CDR3 sequence is 16 residues long. The CDR3 loop is CASSPSTSGSSYEQYF. The CDR3 DNA is TGTGCCAGCTCACCTTCGACTAGCGGGAGCTCCTACGAGCAGTACTTC.

The chain recombines TRBV28 with TRBJ1-2; D may be TRBD1 (6 bases). The ends were cut back, 2 bases at V and 7 bases at J, with 14 bases in the middle. This CDR3 has 14 amino acids. Germline assignment: CDR1 MDHEN and CDR2 SYDVKM. DNA for the CDR3: TGTGCCAGCAGTTTACCCACAGGGTACTTTGGCTACACCTTC. Translating it yields CASSLPTGYFGYTF.

This chain connects TRBV19 to TRBJ1-5; D not certain. This CDR3 comprises 14 residues. V was shortened by 3 bases and J by 1 base, with 7 bases between the two germline ends. Germline lookup yields CDR1 LNHDA and CDR2 SQIVND (reference sequence). For the CDR3, the DNA is TGTGCCAGTAGTATGAGGTCGAGCAATCAGCCCCAGCATTTT. It is translated as CASSMRSSNQPQHF.

V usage is TRBV6-5 and J usage is TRBJ1-1; TRBD1 agrees at 8 bases. In germline, CDR1 is MNHEY, CDR2 SVGAGI. Trimming at V came to 7 bases and at J to 3 bases, leaving 7 bases not matched to a gene. This CDR3 is built from 14 residues. CDR3 DNA: TGTGCCAGCAAAGACAGGGGTTTGGACACTGAAGCTTTCTTT. This codes for CASKDRGLDTEAFF.

The J gene is TRBJ2-5, the V gene TRBV7-2, with TRBD2 matching 15 bases. The CDR3 is 15 residues long. The germline V gene encodes CDR1 SGHTA and CDR2 FQGNSA. The V gene end was trimmed by 5 bases and the J gene end by 10 bases; junction bases not matched to a gene: 8. CDR3 protein: CASSTGLAGGSGQYF. The CDR3 nucleotides read TGTGCCAGCAGCACGGGACTAGCGGGGGGAAGTGGCCAGTACTTC.

Notes on this clone: In the same sample, other DNA sequences code for this CDR3. V usage is TRBV9 and J usage is TRBJ2-2, with TRBD2 as a possible D gene (5 bases). The CDR3 has 12 amino acids. In germline, CDR1 is SGDLS, CDR2 YYNGEE. V gave up 4 bases and J gave up 8 bases, with 9 bases separating them. The CDR3 spells CASSPPGGELFF. DNA for the CDR3: TGTGCCAGCAGCCCCCCGGGGGGGGAGCTGTTTTTT.

The chain has TRBV18 and TRBJ1-1; D might be TRBD1 (6 bases). This CDR3 region has 15 residues. Germline V gene sequence: CDR1 KGHSH, CDR2 LQKENI. V was shortened by 3 bases and J by 4 bases, with 15 bases between the two germline ends. As DNA, the CDR3 is TGTGCCAGCTCACCTGGACAGCGCAGGGGCACTGAAGCTTTCTTT. Translated, it gives CASSPGQRRGTEAFF.

The V call is TRBV30, the J call TRBJ2-3; no definite D call. Looked up from germline, CDR1 is GTSNPN and CDR2 is SVGIG (reference sequence). Deletions cut 5 bases from V and 2 bases from J, with 17 bases between. The CDR3 length is 15 residues. CDR3 nucleotides: TGTGCCTGGGGCTCAGGCCTTCCCGACACAGATACGCAGTATTTT. Translation: CAWGSGLPDTDTQYF.

The gene calls are TRBV29-1 and TRBJ1-1; D remains unclear. CDR1 and CDR2 from the germline V gene are SQVTM and ANQGSEA. The length of the CDR3 is 14 residues. The V end lost 6 bases, the J end lost 0 bases, and 14 bases lay between the germline ends. The CDR3 loop is CSVVSTLVNTEAFF. In DNA, the CDR3 is TGCAGCGTCGTATCGACTTTGGTGAACACTGAAGCTTTCTTT.

Regarding this clone: This specimen includes other DNA sequences encoding the same CDR3. The chain is built from TRBV28 and TRBJ1-2; D ambiguous. This CDR3 comprises 11 residues. The germline V and J ends were trimmed by 4 bases and 3 bases, with 3 bases remaining between them. The germline gives CDR1 MDHEN, CDR2 SYDVKM. The chain's CDR3 is CASSSDYGYTF. CDR3 DNA: TGTGCCAGCAGTTCTGACTATGGCTACACCTTC.

CDR3 loop: CASSRKVSGGTVYEQYF. CDR3 sequence (DNA): TGTGCCAGCAGTCGGAAGGTCTCGGGCGGGACGGTCTACGAGCAGTACTTC. The chain links TRBV27 to TRBJ2-7, with D perhaps TRBD2 (6 bases). Germline-derived CDR1 and CDR2 are MNHEY and SMNVEV (reference sequence). V lost 5 bases and J 3 bases, leaving 23 bases between the germline ends. This CDR3 has 17 residues.